This T cell receptor (beta chain) was identified during a study of T cells in Graves' hyperthyroidism and ophthalmopathy. About the research overall: Peripheral blood sampling occurred at initial diagnosis, before any treatment.

Regarding the study as a whole: Patients with ophthalmopathy were separated from those with stable hyperthyroidism by a 13 V-J model. Peripheral blood also featured most of the thyroid clonotypes expanded above 0.001.

V was trimmed by 6 bases and J by 5 bases, leaving 13 bases between them. CDR1 and CDR2 from the germline V gene are MDHEN and SYDVKM. The CDR3 contains 13 residues. Active moderate-to-severe ophthalmopathy, Clinical Activity Score at least 3, NOSPECS at least 4, under 3 months' duration. This clonotype was recorded many times. Its target is unknown. Using RNA transcripts as the source, TCR beta CDR3 regions were amplified. RT-PCR in the first round (using the HTBI primer set) targeted the TCR CDR3. TCRdb used MiXCR to reprocess the multiplex PCR reads, holding one entry per CDR3 protein. The table includes about 350,000 distinct CDR3 sequences, about an eighth detected once.

The V and J genes are TRBV28 and TRBJ1-2; no reliable D call. Specimen: blood. The source is a woman aged 40 to 55 with Graves' ophthalmopathy. The CDR3: CASSPPAGYGYTF. In DNA form, the CDR3 reads TGTGCCAGCAGCCCCCCCGCGGGTTATGGCTACACCTTC.